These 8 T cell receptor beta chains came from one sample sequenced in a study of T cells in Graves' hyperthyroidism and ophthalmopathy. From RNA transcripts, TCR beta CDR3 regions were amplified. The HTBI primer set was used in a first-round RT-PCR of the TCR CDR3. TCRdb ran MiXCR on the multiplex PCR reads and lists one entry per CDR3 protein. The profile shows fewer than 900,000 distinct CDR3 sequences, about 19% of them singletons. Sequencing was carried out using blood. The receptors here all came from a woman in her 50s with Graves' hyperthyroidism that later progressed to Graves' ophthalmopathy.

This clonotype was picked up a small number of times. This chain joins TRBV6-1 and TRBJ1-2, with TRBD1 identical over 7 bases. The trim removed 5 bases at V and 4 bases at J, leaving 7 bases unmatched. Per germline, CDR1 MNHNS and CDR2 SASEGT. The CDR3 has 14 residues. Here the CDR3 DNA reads TGTGCCAGCAGTATAGACAGGGATACCTATGGCTACACCTTC. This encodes CASSIDRDTYGYTF.

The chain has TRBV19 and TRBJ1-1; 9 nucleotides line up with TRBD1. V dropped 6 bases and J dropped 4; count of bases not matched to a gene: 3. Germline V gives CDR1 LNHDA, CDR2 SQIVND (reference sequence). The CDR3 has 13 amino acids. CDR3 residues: CASSGQGLTEAFF. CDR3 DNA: TGTGCCAGTAGCGGACAGGGGCTCACTGAAGCTTTCTTT.

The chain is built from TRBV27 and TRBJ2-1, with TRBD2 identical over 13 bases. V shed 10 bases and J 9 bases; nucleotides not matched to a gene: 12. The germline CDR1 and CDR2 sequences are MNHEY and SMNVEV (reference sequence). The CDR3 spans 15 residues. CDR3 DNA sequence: TGTGCCACCGGGGCAACTAGCGGGGGGGCGGGTGAGCAGTTCTTC. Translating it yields CATGATSGGAGEQFF.

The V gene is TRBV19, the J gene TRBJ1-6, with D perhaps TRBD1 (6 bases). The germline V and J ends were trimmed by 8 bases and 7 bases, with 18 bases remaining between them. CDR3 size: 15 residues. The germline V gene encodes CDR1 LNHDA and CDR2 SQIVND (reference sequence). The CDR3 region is CASSYRGINNSPLHF. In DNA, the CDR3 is TGTGCCAGTTCCTATAGGGGGATTAACAATTCACCCCTCCACTTT.

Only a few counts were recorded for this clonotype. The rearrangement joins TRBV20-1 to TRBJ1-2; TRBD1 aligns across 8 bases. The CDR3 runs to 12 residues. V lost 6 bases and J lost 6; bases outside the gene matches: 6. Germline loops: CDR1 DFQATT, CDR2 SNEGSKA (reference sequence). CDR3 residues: CSAPGGLDGYTF. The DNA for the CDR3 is TGCAGTGCCCCAGGGGGCTTAGATGGCTACACCTTC.

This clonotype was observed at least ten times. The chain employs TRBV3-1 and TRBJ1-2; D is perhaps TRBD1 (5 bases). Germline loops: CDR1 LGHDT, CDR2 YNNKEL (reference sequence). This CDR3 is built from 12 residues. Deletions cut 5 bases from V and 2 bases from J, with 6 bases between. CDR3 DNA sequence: TGTGCCAGCAGCGGGGGAAACTATGGCTACACCTTC. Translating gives CASSGGNYGYTF. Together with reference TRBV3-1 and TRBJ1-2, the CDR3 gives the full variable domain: DTAVSQTPKYLVTQMGNDKSIKCEQNLGHDTMYWYKQDSKKFLKIMFSYNNKELIINETVPNRFSPKSPDKAHLNLHINSLELGDSAVYFCASSGGNYGYTFGSGTRLTVV.

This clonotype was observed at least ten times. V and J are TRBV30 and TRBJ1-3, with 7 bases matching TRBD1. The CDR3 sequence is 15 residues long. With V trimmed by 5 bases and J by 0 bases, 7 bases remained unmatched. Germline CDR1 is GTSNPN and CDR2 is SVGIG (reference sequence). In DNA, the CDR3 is TGTGCCTGGGAGGGGGACAGACTCTCTGGAAACACCATATATTTT. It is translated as CAWEGDRLSGNTIYF.

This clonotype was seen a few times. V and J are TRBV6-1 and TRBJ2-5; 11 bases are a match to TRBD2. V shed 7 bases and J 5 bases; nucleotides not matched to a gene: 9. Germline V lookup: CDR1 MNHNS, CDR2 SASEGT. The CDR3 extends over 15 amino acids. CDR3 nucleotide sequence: TGTGCCAGCACTCCAACTAGCGGGGGCGTCGAGACCCAGTACTTC. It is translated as CASTPTSGGVETQYF.